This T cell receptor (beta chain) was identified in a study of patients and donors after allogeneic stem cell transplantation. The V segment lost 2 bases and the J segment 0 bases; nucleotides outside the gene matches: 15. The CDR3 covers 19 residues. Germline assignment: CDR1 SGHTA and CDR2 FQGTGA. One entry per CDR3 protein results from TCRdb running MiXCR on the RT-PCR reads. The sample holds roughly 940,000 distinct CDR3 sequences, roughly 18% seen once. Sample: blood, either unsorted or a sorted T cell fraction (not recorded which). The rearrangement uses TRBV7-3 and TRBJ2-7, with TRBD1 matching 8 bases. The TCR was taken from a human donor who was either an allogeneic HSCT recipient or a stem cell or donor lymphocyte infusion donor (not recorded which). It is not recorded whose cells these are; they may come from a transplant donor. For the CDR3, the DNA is TGTGCCAGCAGCTTATGTCCGCTGACAAGGGACAGGTGCTCCTACGAGCAGTACTTC. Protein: CASSLCPLTRDRCSYEQYF.